A selection of T cell receptor beta chains follows, all from one sample in a study of CD8+CD57+ T cells in acquired aplastic anemia. One entry per CDR3 protein results from TCRdb running MiXCR on the reads. The sample comprises a few hundred thousand distinct CDR3 sequences, roughly 53% of which are singletons, and roughly 1.2% rests with the top ten. The material sequenced was sorted CD4+, CD8+, or CD8+CD57+ T cells (not recorded which) from PBMCs. Source of these receptors: a human donor with aplastic anemia. The CDR3 runs from the conserved cysteine through the conserved F or W. D genes are given only for firm matches. Some rows have no size entry. The others give once, few or many, or a class for an expanded clone.

v_gene: TRBV29-1
abundance: many
j_gene: TRBJ2-3
d_gene: .
CDR3aa: CSVERSTDTQYF
CDR3nt: TGCAGCGTTGAGAGAAGCACAGATACGCAGTATTTT

v_gene: TRBV10-2
abundance: few
j_gene: TRBJ1-1
d_gene: .
CDR3aa: CASSEGTLNTEAFF
CDR3nt: TGCGCCAGCAGTGAGGGAACTTTGAACACTGAAGCTTTCTTT

v_gene: TRBV3-1
abundance: .
j_gene: TRBJ2-3
d_gene: .
CDR3aa: CASSRTEGFGATHYF
CDR3nt: TGTGCCAGCAGCCGGACTGAGGGGTTCGGCGCTACGCACTATTTT

v_gene: TRBV20-1
abundance: .
j_gene: TRBJ1-1
d_gene: .
CDR3aa: CSAGRQIQNTEAFF
CDR3nt: TGCAGTGCTGGGCGACAGATACAGAACACTGAAGCTTTCTTT

v_gene: TRBV7-6
abundance: .
j_gene: TRBJ1-4
d_gene: .
CDR3aa: CASSLGTSTNEKLFF
CDR3nt: TGTGCCAGCAGCTTGGGGACAAGCACTAATGAAAAACTGTTTTTT

v_gene: TRBV10-3
abundance: .
j_gene: TRBJ1-2
d_gene: .
CDR3aa: CAISEETDRYGYTF
CDR3nt: TGTGCCATCAGTGAGGAGACGGACCGCTATGGCTACACCTTC

v_gene: TRBV20-1
abundance: .
j_gene: TRBJ1-4
d_gene: .
CDR3aa: CSAPGVGAFEKLFF
CDR3nt: TGCAGTGCCCCAGGGGTGGGGGCGTTCGAAAAACTGTTTTTT

v_gene: TRBV10-3
abundance: .
j_gene: TRBJ1-5
d_gene: .
CDR3aa: CATGEGENVQPQHF
CDR3nt: TGTGCCACCGGGGAAGGGGAAAATGTTCAGCCCCAGCATTTT

v_gene: TRBV6-1
abundance: many
j_gene: TRBJ2-1
d_gene: .
CDR3aa: CASSEGPSSYNEQFF
CDR3nt: TGTGCCAGCAGTGAAGGTCCGAGCTCCTACAATGAGCAGTTCTTC

v_gene: TRBV24-1
abundance: few
j_gene: TRBJ2-3
d_gene: .
CDR3aa: CATSDRRVSTDTQYF
CDR3nt: TGTGCCACCAGTGACCGACGGGTTAGCACAGATACGCAGTATTTT

v_gene: TRBV2
abundance: many
j_gene: TRBJ1-4
d_gene: TRBD1
CDR3aa: CASSSQGAGKLFF
CDR3nt: TGTGCCAGCAGTTCACAGGGGGCTGGAAAACTGTTTTTT

v_gene: TRBV7-8
abundance: many
j_gene: TRBJ2-3
d_gene: TRBD2
CDR3aa: CASRRRLAGRLDTQYF
CDR3nt: TGTGCCAGCAGGCGGAGACTAGCGGGACGGTTAGATACGCAGTATTTT

v_gene: TRBV20-1
abundance: .
j_gene: TRBJ2-5
d_gene: .
CDR3aa: CSVEGGDETQYF
CDR3nt: TGCAGTGTCGAGGGAGGAGATGAGACCCAGTACTTC

v_gene: TRBV9
abundance: few
j_gene: TRBJ2-5
d_gene: TRBD1
CDR3aa: CASSDRDSQETQYF
CDR3nt: TGTGCCAGCAGCGACCGGGACAGTCAAGAGACCCAGTACTTC

v_gene: TRBV7-9
abundance: .
j_gene: TRBJ1-1
d_gene: .
CDR3aa: CASSLEGRVNQAFF
CDR3nt: TGTGCCAGCAGCTTAGAAGGGCGCGTGAACCAAGCTTTCTTT

v_gene: TRBV19
abundance: .
j_gene: TRBJ1-1
d_gene: .
CDR3aa: CASSIDRVGNTEAFF
CDR3nt: TGTGCCAGTAGTATAGATCGGGTTGGGAACACTGAAGCTTTCTTT

v_gene: TRBV4-2
abundance: .
j_gene: TRBJ2-3
d_gene: .
CDR3aa: CASQEGRADTQYF
CDR3nt: TGTGCCAGCCAGGAGGGCCGGGCAGATACGCAGTATTTT

v_gene: TRBV5-1
abundance: .
j_gene: TRBJ2-1
d_gene: .
CDR3aa: CASRFSTGLYEQFF
CDR3nt: TGCGCCAGCAGATTTTCAACAGGCTTATATGAGCAGTTCTTC

v_gene: TRBV15
abundance: .
j_gene: TRBJ1-4
d_gene: .
CDR3aa: CATQTGETTLGEKLFF
CDR3nt: TGTGCCACCCAGACAGGCGAAACTACCTTAGGTGAAAAACTGTTTTTT

v_gene: TRBV12-3/TRBV12-4
abundance: many
j_gene: TRBJ1-5
d_gene: .
CDR3aa: CASSPAGSGYQPQHF
CDR3nt: TGTGCCAGCAGTCCCGCGGGGTCAGGTTACCAGCCCCAGCATTTT

v_gene: TRBV20-1
abundance: few
j_gene: TRBJ1-6
d_gene: .
CDR3aa: CSAREAGFYNSPLHF
CDR3nt: TGCAGTGCCCGAGAGGCGGGCTTCTATAATTCACCCCTCCACTTT

v_gene: TRBV5-1
abundance: .
j_gene: TRBJ2-2
d_gene: TRBD2
CDR3aa: CASSVLAGEKIGELFF
CDR3nt: TGCGCCAGCAGCGTACTAGCGGGAGAGAAAATCGGGGAGCTGTTTTTT